These 8 T cell receptor beta chains were all obtained from the same sample, sequenced in a study of blood T cell repertoires in COVID-19 (dated by TCRdb to the early 2020s). The library was generated by the immunoSEQ multiplex PCR assay. TCRdb took this table from immuneACCESS and kept in-frame rearrangements with V and J called. Such tables lack part of the clones; where checked against another copy, unresolved V genes explain under half of the gap, and the rest is unexplained. This sample holds 300,000 to 400,000 clones; about 90% were observed only once. Under 1.3% of the sample is in the top ten clones. The sequenced sample was PBMCs or T cells enriched from blood (not recorded which). All receptors come from a woman younger than 45 who had recovered from COVID-19.

The chain links TRBV12-2 to TRBJ2-3; TRBD1 is the table's D call, not checked against the DNA. TRBV12-2 is marked as a pseudogene. The CDR3 runs 15 residues. CDR3 protein: CASRPHTECTDTQYF. In DNA form, the CDR3 reads TGTGCAAGTCGCCCCCATACAGAATGCACAGATACGCAGTATTTT.

The chain has TRBV3-1 (or the pseudogene TRBV3-2) and TRBJ2-3; TRBD2 matches 8 bases. J lost 3 bases, V lost 1 base, and 6 bases had no gene match. Germline values: CDR1 LGHDT, CDR2 YNNKEL (reference sequence). The CDR3 runs to 16 residues. The chain's CDR3 is CASSQVSAGGTDTQYF. The CDR3, as DNA: TGTGCCAGCAGCCAAGTCTCGGCGGGGGGAACAGATACGCAGTATTTT.

The rearrangement uses TRBV5-1 and TRBJ2-4; 7 nucleotides align to TRBD2. CDR3 length: 16 residues. V gave up 1 base and J gave up 1 base; unmatched junction bases: 5. Germline values: CDR1 SGHRS, CDR2 YFSETQ. CDR3 nucleotide sequence: TGCGCCAGCAGCTTGTCGCGGGGGACGGCCAAAAACATTCAGTACTTC. It encodes CASSLSRGTAKNIQYF.

This chain links TRBV11-2 with TRBJ2-2, with D possibly being TRBD2 (6 bases). The CDR3 spans 13 residues. Trimming removed 3 bases at V and 8 bases at J, with 10 bases between. CDR1 and CDR2 (germline): SGHAT, FQNNGV. The CDR3 here is CASSLGGGGELFF. The CDR3 region has the DNA TGTGCCAGCAGCTTGGGGGGAGGAGGGGAGCTGTTTTTT.

This chain joins TRBV3-1 (or the pseudogene TRBV3-2) and TRBJ1-1; D gene ambiguous. CDR3 length: 14 amino acids. Between the trimmed V and J ends, which lost 5 bases and 3 bases, there was a span of 13 bases. Germline values: CDR1 LGHDT, CDR2 YNNKEL (reference sequence). CDR3 nucleotides: TGTGCCAGCAGCGAAGGAGACATTTACACTGAAGCTTTCTTT. This codes for CASSEGDIYTEAFF.

J is TRBJ1-1 and V is TRBV4-3; D perhaps matches TRBD1 (5 bases). Germline V gene lookup returns CDR1 LGHNA and CDR2 YSLEER. The CDR3 has 16 residues. Trimming pared 0 bases from V and 3 bases from J, leaving 14 bases between. The CDR3: CASSQDLWGGDTEAFF. For the CDR3, the DNA is TGCGCCAGCAGCCAAGATCTTTGGGGGGGTGACACTGAAGCTTTCTTT.

This rearrangement joins TRBV29-1 to TRBJ2-1; no reliable D call. The CDR3 consists of 10 residues. Per the germline V gene, CDR1 is SQVTM and CDR2 is ANQGSEA. The germline V and J ends were trimmed by 5 bases and 8 bases, with 7 bases remaining between them. The CDR3 DNA reads as TGCAGCGTTCGCCCGGATGAGCAGTTCTTC. It specifies CSVRPDEQFF.

J is TRBJ1-6 and V is TRBV15, with 7 bases matching TRBD1. The CDR3 runs to 16 residues. The J segment lost 8 bases and the V segment lost 3 bases, leaving 10 bases of the junction unmatched. CDR1 and CDR2 from the germline V gene are LNHNV and YYDKDF (reference sequence). The CDR3 DNA follows: TGTGCCACCAGCAGTCGATCCGACAGGGCGGATTCACCCCTCCACTTT. Its translation: CATSSRSDRADSPLHF.